The 20 T cell receptor beta chains given below trace back to one sample, sequenced in a study of T-cell reconstitution after alpha-beta-depleted transplantation in children. Preparation of the TCRbeta library was carried out with unique molecular identifiers. One entry per CDR3 protein results from TCRdb running MiXCR on the PCR reads. The data contain around 380,000 distinct CDR3 sequences, about a tenth of them singletons. The sequences come from PBMCs from the stem cell graft donor, collected from the stem cell graft. The receptors originated from a human donor who donated a stem cell graft to a child with acute myeloid leukemia.

J is TRBJ2-2 and V is TRBV27; 13 positions agree with TRBD2. The CDR3 contains 16 residues. With 6 bases clipped from V and 4 bases from J, the junction kept 5 bases outside the gene matches. The V gene's germline CDR1 is MNHEY and CDR2 SMNVEV (reference sequence). CDR3 in amino acids: CASSPGLAGATGELFF. The CDR3 coding sequence is TGTGCCAGCAGCCCTGGACTAGCGGGAGCCACCGGGGAGCTGTTTTTT.

This clonotype was seen a single time. The chain recombines TRBV5-1 with TRBJ2-3, with D unclear. V lost 0 bases and J lost 2, with 10 bases in between. Looked up from germline, CDR1 is SGHRS and CDR2 is YFSETQ. The CDR3 extends over 15 amino acids. The CDR3 here is CASSLVSRYTDTQYF. The CDR3 coding sequence is TGCGCCAGCAGCTTGGTGTCTCGGTACACAGATACGCAGTATTTT. The whole variable domain, filled in from reference TRBV5-1 and TRBJ2-3, reads KAGVTQTPRYLIKTRGQQVTLSCSPISGHRSVSWYQQTPGQGLQFLFEYFSETQRNKGNFPGRFSGRQFSNSRSEMNVSTLELGDSALYLCASSLVSRYTDTQYFGPGTRLTVL.

The chain uses TRBV20-1 and TRBJ1-5, with TRBD1 matching over 10 bases. Germline loops: CDR1 DFQATT, CDR2 SNEGSKA (reference sequence). This CDR3 is built from 15 residues. V lost 3 bases, J lost 6 bases, and 8 bases stayed unmatched. The CDR3 is CSASHRDRGRQPQHF. In nucleotides, the CDR3 is TGCAGTGCTAGCCACCGGGACAGGGGACGTCAGCCCCAGCATTTT.

CDR3 DNA sequence: TGTGCCAGCAGCCTGGGACTACCGGGCTACGAGCAGTACGTC. Its protein is CASSLGLPGYEQYV. This sequence joins TRBV11-2 and TRBJ2-7, with 7 bases fitting TRBD2. With V trimmed by 5 bases and J by 3 bases, 7 bases remained unmatched. The germline V gene encodes CDR1 SGHAT and CDR2 FQNNGV. This CDR3 comprises 14 residues.

This clonotype occurred many times. The CDR3: CASSVEGYNEQFF. In DNA form, the CDR3 reads TGTGCCAGCAGCGTAGAAGGTTACAATGAGCAGTTCTTC. The rearrangement links TRBV9 to TRBJ2-1; no clear D. Germline CDR1 is SGDLS and CDR2 is YYNGEE. This CDR3 is built from 13 residues. Trimming cost V 0 bases and J 4 bases, with 5 bases left between them.

This clonotype showed up many times. CDR3 DNA sequence: TGCAGTGCTAGCGACCTAGCGGCTGTACAATCCGTTTCAGAGACCCAGTACTTC. Encoded protein: CSASDLAAVQSVSETQYF. The chain carries TRBV20-1 and TRBJ2-5; 7 nucleotides line up with TRBD2. The germline V gene encodes CDR1 DFQATT and CDR2 SNEGSKA (reference sequence). This CDR3 has 18 residues. V was clipped by 3 bases and J by 4 bases; unmatched bases: 20.

This chain joins TRBV11-2 and TRBJ2-7; D is perhaps TRBD2 (5 bases). In germline, CDR1 is SGHAT, CDR2 FQNNGV. The length of the CDR3 is 15 residues. V gave up 1 base and J gave up 5 bases, with 15 bases separating them. The CDR3 DNA follows: TGTGCCAGCAGCTTAGGAGGCGGGTTCGGCGACGAGCAGTACTTC. Translation gives CASSLGGGFGDEQYF. Full variable domain (outside the CDR3, taken from reference TRBV11-2 and TRBJ2-7): EAGVAQSPRYKIIEKRQSVAFWCNPISGHATLYWYQQILGQGPKLLIQFQNNGVVDDSQLPKDRFSAERLKGVDSTLKIQPAKLEDSAVYLCASSLGGGFGDEQYFGPGTRLTVT.

The sample holds a few counts of this clonotype. The V and J genes are TRBV5-1 and TRBJ2-7; 8 bases agree with TRBD2. The CDR3 is 16 residues long. Unmatched junction bases numbered 14, after V lost 4 bases and J lost 5 bases. Germline V gene data show CDR1 as SGHRS and CDR2 as YFSETQ. CDR3 loop: CASSADPSGRYHEQYF. The CDR3 nucleotides are TGCGCCAGCAGCGCGGACCCCAGCGGGAGATATCACGAGCAGTACTTC.

This rearrangement joins TRBV18 to TRBJ1-1; D gene unclear. The CDR3 is 12 residues long. CDR1 and CDR2 from the germline V gene are KGHSH and LQKENI. V gave up 4 bases and J gave up 5 bases, with 8 bases separating them. The CDR3 DNA is TGTGCCAGCTCACAGCAGGTTACTGAAGCTTTCTTT. Translating it yields CASSQQVTEAFF.

The table lists this clonotype with a few counts. The V and J genes are TRBV14 and TRBJ1-1; D unresolved. V was clipped by 4 bases and J by 0 bases, with 12 bases between them. This CDR3 has 15 residues. Looked up from germline, CDR1 is SGHDN and CDR2 is FVKESK. CDR3 region: CASSRYPLMNTEAFF. In DNA form, the CDR3 reads TGTGCCAGCAGCCGGTACCCCCTAATGAACACTGAAGCTTTCTTT.

This clonotype was counted ten times or more. This sequence joins TRBV29-1 and TRBJ1-5; TRBD1 matches at 7 bases. Germline assignment: CDR1 SQVTM and CDR2 ANQGSEA. Losses at the gene ends were 5 bases for V and 2 bases for J; bases not matched to a gene: 9. The CDR3 is 15 amino acids. CDR3 coding DNA: TGCAGCGTTTCTACAGGGGCTTACGGCAATCAGCCCCAGCATTTT. As protein: CSVSTGAYGNQPQHF.

J is TRBJ2-1 and V is TRBV13; D might be TRBD2 (5 bases). The V end lost 2 bases, the J end lost 4 bases, and 9 bases lay between the germline ends. Germline V gives CDR1 PRHDT, CDR2 FYEKMQ (reference sequence). CDR3 length equals 14 residues. CDR3 residues: CASSLPTGYNEQFF. DNA of the CDR3: TGTGCCAGCAGCTTACCGACGGGGTACAATGAGCAGTTCTTC.

This chain connects TRBV7-2 to TRBJ2-7; 15 positions agree with TRBD2. The junction had 1 base not matched to a gene; V was cut back by 0 bases and J by 4 bases. The germline V gene has CDR1 SGHTA and CDR2 FQGNSA. This CDR3 has 16 amino acids. The CDR3 coding sequence is TGTGCCAGCAGCTTAGCAGGACTAGCGGGAGGGTACGAGCAGTACTTC. Translating it yields CASSLAGLAGGYEQYF.

Ten or more counts support this clonotype. CDR3 sequence: CSANSGQVYGYTF. The DNA for the CDR3 is TGCAGTGCTAACAGTGGACAGGTCTATGGCTACACCTTC. The rearrangement uses TRBV20-1 and TRBJ1-2; 7 nucleotides match TRBD1. CDR1 is DFQATT, CDR2 SNEGSKA, per germline (reference sequence). This CDR3 has 13 amino acids. J was trimmed by 4 bases and V by 4 bases; bases with no gene match: 6.

This clonotype was detected many times. The chain links TRBV7-8 to TRBJ2-5; D may correspond to TRBD1 or TRBD2 (5 bases each). Germline CDR1 is SGHVS and CDR2 is FQNEAQ. Trimming cost V 1 base and J 4 bases, with 19 bases left between them. The length of the CDR3 is 17 residues. The CDR3 region has the DNA TGTGCCAGCAGCTTAGAGTCTGGGTTTGCGAGGGGAGAGACCCAGTACTTC. It specifies CASSLESGFARGETQYF.

This rearrangement joins TRBV20-1 to TRBJ2-5; 11 bases agree with TRBD2. This CDR3 is 18 amino acids long. The V segment lost 0 bases and the J segment 5 bases; nucleotides outside the gene matches: 14. Germline CDR1 and CDR2: DFQATT and SNEGSKA (reference sequence). The CDR3 sequence is CSARDMRLAGTRGETQYF. The CDR3 bases are TGCAGTGCTAGAGATATGCGACTAGCGGGAACGCGGGGGGAGACCCAGTACTTC.

The chain employs TRBV10-3 and TRBJ2-3; D is uncertain. Trimming removed 1 base from V and 5 bases from J, with 19 bases in between. CDR3 length equals 17 residues. Germline V gene lookup returns CDR1 ENHRY and CDR2 SYGVKD. The DNA for the CDR3 is TGTGCCATCAGTGAGTATGAAGGCCCGGGCAGACAAGATACGCAGTATTTT. Protein sequence: CAISEYEGPGRQDTQYF.

This clonotype was counted at least ten times. The chain couples TRBV20-1 to TRBJ1-3; D uncertain. The V and J ends lost 0 bases and 4 bases respectively, with 16 bases between them. Germline V CDR1 and CDR2: DFQATT, SNEGSKA (reference sequence). The CDR3 length is 16 residues. The CDR3 nucleotides are TGCAGTGCTAGAGATGTAGGACGTGGCTCAGGAAACACCATATATTTT. Encoded protein: CSARDVGRGSGNTIYF.

J is TRBJ2-1 and V is TRBV18; D is uncertain. Between the trimmed V and J ends, which lost 1 base and 2 bases, there was a span of 12 bases. Germline lookup yields CDR1 KGHSH and CDR2 LQKENI. This CDR3 spans 16 amino acids. In DNA, the CDR3 is TGTGCCAGCTCACCACAGGCGGTAGGGCCCTACAATGAGCAGTTCTTC. It codes for CASSPQAVGPYNEQFF.

In this sample, this clonotype turned up many times. The rearrangement uses TRBV5-1 and TRBJ1-1; D is ambiguous. Trimming took off 3 bases at V and 4 bases at J, with 10 bases between the two ends. CDR1 and CDR2 from the germline V gene are SGHRS and YFSETQ. The CDR3 is 13 amino acids. CDR3 sequence: CASSSDGVTEAFF. The CDR3 DNA reads TGCGCCAGCAGCTCGGACGGCGTCACTGAAGCTTTCTTT.